This TCR beta chain was identified during a study of blood T cells in healthy people across ages. Then a second PCR, running roughly 7 to 11 cycles, was carried out with a sample-barcoded 5' primer and a J-beta primer mix. TCRdb used MiXCR to reprocess the 5' RACE reads, holding one entry per CDR3 protein. The repertoire holds a few hundred thousand distinct CDR3 sequences, with about 49% as singletons. A word on this clonotype: An end of the junction does not agree with germline; a read error may underlie this.

This CDR3 has 15 residues. This receptor was obtained from a man aged 55 to 70 in good health. Sequencing input: blood. This chain uses TRBV12-3 or TRBV12-4 with TRBJ2-3; the D gene is possibly TRBD1 (5 bases). The CDR3 sequence: CASSWGGFRTDAQYF. CDR3 nucleotides: TGTGCCAGCAGTTGGGGCGGCTTTAGAACAGATGCGCAGTATTTT.